The clone carrying this TCR beta chain was counted at least ten times. TCR beta cDNA came from approximately 0.55 ug total RNA, primed with a constant-region primer. ARM-PCR, slightly modified, supplied the TCR beta libraries through three nested multiplex PCR rounds. Each CDR3 protein gets one entry after TCRdb re-called the multiplex PCR reads with MiXCR. The sample has 50,000 to 70,000 distinct CDR3 sequences; less than 85% are singletons. The data stem from a study of tumor-infiltrating lymphocytes in primary liver carcinoma. Without any cell sorting, about 19-32 mg of bulk tissue yielded co-extracted RNA and DNA. At sampling, these chronic HBV carriers had received no treatment. Five distinct regions per tumor were sampled. Every tumor sample had over 75% viable tumor cells. Sequenced sample: liver tumor tissue from sampling region 2. Subset denoted: tumor region T2, inferior pole. This clonotype was obtained from a man aged 40-49 years with primary liver carcinoma and hepatitis B virus infection.

This chain's CDR3 is CSVEPLAGGFYNEQFF. In DNA, the CDR3 is TGCAGCGTGGAACCTCTAGCGGGAGGGTTTTACAATGAGCAGTTCTTC. The chain is built from TRBV29-1 and TRBJ2-1; 12 bases fit TRBD2. The CDR3 length is 16 residues. Germline lookup yields CDR1 SQVTM and CDR2 ANQGSEA. With 6 bases clipped from V and 4 bases from J, the junction kept 10 bases outside the gene matches.